A single sample gave rise to the 5 T cell receptor beta chains below, sequenced in a study of shared clonotypes between healthy human individuals. Sequenced by immunoSEQ multiplex PCR; TCRdb stores in-frame clones only, minus some. The profile shows some 1,100,000 clones, around 82% of them singletons. Source material: memory CD4+ T cells from PBMCs. The sample's subset: CD45RA-negative fraction. The receptors derive from a man between 18 and 29 years old in good health. Some clones in this sample may be carry-over from other donors' samples.

V gene TRBV5-1 combines with J gene TRBJ2-2; D is unclear. This CDR3 has 15 residues. The V end lost 2 bases, the J end lost 6 bases, and 14 bases lay between the germline ends. CDR1 is SGHRS and CDR2 is YFSETQ in the germline V gene. The CDR3 coding sequence is TGCGCCAGCAGCTTCTCCCAACCTAACGCCGGGGAGCTGTTTTTT. Encoded protein: CASSFSQPNAGELFF. The full variable domain, completed using reference TRBV5-1 and TRBJ2-2, is KAGVTQTPRYLIKTRGQQVTLSCSPISGHRSVSWYQQTPGQGLQFLFEYFSETQRNKGNFPGRFSGRQFSNSRSEMNVSTLELGDSALYLCASSFSQPNAGELFFGEGSRLTVL.

This clone was counted only a few times. The chain has TRBV6-1 and TRBJ1-2; D is uncertain. CDR1 and CDR2 (germline): MNHNS, SASEGT. The V gene lost 9 bases and the J gene lost 4 bases, with 9 bases spanning the gap. The CDR3 loop spans 11 amino acids. DNA of the CDR3: TGTGCCAGTTCCTTGGTCTATGGCTACACCTTC. Translating it yields CASSLVYGYTF.

The rearrangement joins TRBV18 to TRBJ2-2; D possibly corresponds to TRBD1 (5 bases). This CDR3 contains 17 residues. Germline CDR1 and CDR2: KGHSH and LQKENI. Trimming took 2 bases from V and 3 from J, leaving 16 bases between them. Here the CDR3 DNA reads TGTGCCAGCTCACCAAATCCGGCAGGGTGGGACACCGGGGAGCTGTTTTTT. It codes for CASSPNPAGWDTGELFF.

Details on this clone: The same CDR3 can be traced to other DNA sequences in this sample. The chain recombines TRBV11-3 with TRBJ1-1; 7 bases line up with TRBD1. Germline-derived CDR1 and CDR2 are SGHNT and YENEEA. Trimming at V came to 0 bases and at J to 3 bases, leaving 1 base not matched to a gene. This CDR3 region has 14 residues. CDR3 protein: CASSLEGGDTEAFF. The CDR3 DNA is TGTGCCAGCAGCTTAGAAGGGGGCGACACTGAAGCTTTCTTT.

The rearrangement uses TRBV5-1 and TRBJ2-1, with 8 bases fitting TRBD2. Germline CDR1 reads SGHRS; CDR2 reads YFSETQ. This CDR3 is 14 amino acids long. Trimming removed 4 bases from V and 6 bases from J; junction bases left unmatched: 6. The CDR3: CASSKAGTSNEQFF. The CDR3 coding sequence is TGCGCCAGCAGCAAGGCCGGGACTAGCAATGAGCAGTTCTTC.